These 15 T cell receptor beta chains were all obtained from the same sample, sequenced in a study of tumor and adjacent non-tumor tissue in lung cancer. The template was RNA from unsorted bulk tissue. Three rounds of nested PCR, following a modified ARM-PCR protocol, produced the TCRbeta library. Via MiXCR, TCRdb re-called the multiplex PCR reads, giving one row per CDR3 protein. Among 65,000 to 90,000 distinct CDR3 sequences listed, less than 75% were seen once. Input material: lung tumor tissue. The receptor source for this set is a woman in her seventies with non-small cell lung cancer.

On this clonotype itself: The junction departs from germline at one end; a sequencing error may be responsible. The rearrangement links TRBV6-2 or TRBV6-3 to TRBJ1-5; no firm D call. The CDR3 consists of 13 residues. The germline gives CDR1 MNHEY, CDR2 SVGEGT. The CDR3 spells CGSNYARNQPQHF. The CDR3 region has the DNA TGTGGCAGCAATTACGCTAGGAATCAGCCCCAGCATTTT.

The chain has TRBV29-1 and TRBJ1-2, with a weak D call TRBD1 (6 bases). CDR1 is SQVTM and CDR2 is ANQGSEA in the germline V gene. The CDR3 covers 13 residues. Trimming cost V 6 bases and J 6 bases, with 17 bases left between them. The CDR3 here is CSVGQGTRDGYTF. In DNA form, the CDR3 reads TGCAGCGTGGGTCAAGGGACAAGGGATGGCTACACCTTC.

The chain carries TRBV12-3 or TRBV12-4 and TRBJ2-1; 8 positions agree with TRBD2. The trim removed 8 bases at V and 9 bases at J, leaving 18 bases unmatched. This CDR3 contains 16 residues. The CDR3 protein is CASCSILAGGHIEQFF. In DNA, the CDR3 is TGTGCCAGCTGTTCAATTCTAGCGGGCGGACACATTGAGCAGTTCTTC.

The rearrangement joins TRBV6-2 or TRBV6-3 to TRBJ2-3; 7 bases are a match to TRBD2. The germline gives CDR1 MNHEY, CDR2 SVGEGT. The V gene end was trimmed by 7 bases and the J gene end by 3 bases; junction bases not matched to a gene: 10. This CDR3 has 15 amino acids. The CDR3 protein is CASNHHGGSTDTQYF. Written as DNA, the CDR3 is TGTGCCAGCAACCACCATGGCGGGAGTACAGATACGCAGTATTTT.

This clonotype was detected only once. This sequence may be a read error, since a much larger clone differs from it by one base. The chain is built from TRBV5-1 and TRBJ2-7, with 14 positions matching TRBD2. The CDR3 contains 15 residues. Per the germline V gene, CDR1 is SGHRS and CDR2 is YFSETQ. The trim removed 5 bases at V and 3 bases at J, leaving 4 bases unmatched. CDR3 in amino acids: CASSQGLAGVYEQYF. The CDR3 DNA reads TGCGCCAGCAGTCAGGGACTAGCGGGAGTCTACGAGCAGTACTTC. Based on the CDR3 plus reference TRBV5-1 and TRBJ2-7, the full variable domain is KAGVTQTPRYLIKTRGQQVTLSCSPISGHRSVSWYQQTPGQGLQFLFEYFSETQRNKGNFPGRFSGRQFSNSRSEMNVSTLELGDSALYLCASSQGLAGVYEQYFGPGTRLTVT.

This clonotype was counted a single time. Given a much more abundant clone one base away, this may be a read error. No DNA is shown, since the ends of the CDR3 on it are uncertain; the CDR3 is the one TCRdb lists. The CDR3: CSAPGGEGYTCTDTQYF. This chain links TRBV20-1 with TRBJ2-3; the table gives TRBD2 as D, unverified against the DNA. Germline V gives CDR1 DFQATT, CDR2 SNEGSKA (reference sequence). Counting both end residues, the CDR3 totals 17 amino acids.

A remark on this clonotype: At one end, the junction sequence differs from germline, possibly due to a read error. The genes are TRBV6-5 and TRBJ2-7; D is ambiguous. Germline V gives CDR1 MNHEY, CDR2 SVGAGI. The CDR3 is 13 amino acids. The CDR3 protein is CASGYFSGYEQHF. The CDR3 nucleotides are TGTGCCAGCGGTTACTTTAGTGGCTACGAGCAGCACTTC.

This clonotype was seen only a few times. The CDR3 does not end in the conserved phenylalanine or tryptophan, so this is likely a read error. Because the CDR3's place on the DNA is in doubt, the DNA is left out and the CDR3 is given as listed by TCRdb. The chain is built from TRBV29-1 and TRBJ2-1; TRBD2 is taken as the D call from the table, unchecked against the DNA. The CDR3 has 13 residues if both end residues are counted. Germline V gene sequence: CDR1 SQVTM, CDR2 ANQGSEA. CDR3 sequence reads: CSVGRESIDEEFL.

The chain carries TRBV6-2 or TRBV6-3 and TRBJ1-3; TRBD1 might be the D (5 bases). The germline V gene encodes CDR1 MNHEY and CDR2 SVGEGT. The germline V and J ends were trimmed by 6 bases and 10 bases, with 28 bases remaining between them. This CDR3 spans 17 amino acids. CDR3 sequence (DNA): TGTGCCAGCAGATCTGATTTGATGGGGCGCCATGGGAAGACCATATATTTT. Its protein product is CASRSDLMGRHGKTIYF.

This chain joins TRBV10-2 and TRBJ2-7; no reliable D call. Germline V gene lookup returns CDR1 WSHSY and CDR2 SAAADI. Trimming shortened V by 9 bases and J by 8 bases, and 23 bases separated the two germline ends. CDR3 length equals 14 residues. The CDR3 coding sequence is TGCGCCAGAATTGCGCTAGTGCTTAGTCGACAGCAGTACTTC. It encodes CARIALVLSRQQYF.

The chain uses TRBV6-1 and TRBJ2-1; 7 nucleotides align to TRBD2. V shed 7 bases and J 5 bases; nucleotides not matched to a gene: 14. This CDR3 is built from 16 residues. Germline V gene sequence: CDR1 MNHNS, CDR2 SASEGT. The CDR3 here is CASNQVRGLLHNEQFF. The CDR3 nucleotides read TGTGCCAGCAATCAAGTACGGGGACTATTACACAATGAGCAGTTCTTC.

Comment on this clonotype: Since the CDR3 does not end with the conserved phenylalanine or tryptophan, this likely comes from a read error. This chain links TRBV20-1 with TRBJ2-1; 9 bases fit TRBD2. Germline CDR1 DFQATT, CDR2 SNEGSKA (reference sequence). CDR3 length equals 16 residues. After removal of 2 bases from V and 2 bases from J, the junction contained 7 bases not matched to a gene. CDR3 sequence: CSARNPSGTAYNEQFL. Here the CDR3 DNA reads TGCAGTGCTAGAAACCCTAGCGGGACAGCCTACAATGAGCAGTTCTTA.

By share, this clonotype counts as medium-sized. CDR3 amino acids: CASSLARDQPQHF. The CDR3 DNA reads as TGTGCCAGCAGTTTAGCGCGGGATCAGCCCCAGCATTTT. The rearrangement links TRBV12-3 or TRBV12-4 to TRBJ1-5; D remains ambiguous. The V gene lost 0 bases and the J gene lost 5 bases, with 5 bases spanning the gap. This CDR3 is built from 13 residues.

Concerning this clonotype itself: Germline is not matched at one junction end, which may reflect a read error. The chain carries TRBV11-1 and TRBJ2-1; D not certain. This CDR3 spans 15 amino acids. Germline lookup yields CDR1 SGHAT and CDR2 FQDESV (reference sequence). The CDR3 is CASSLIPISHNEQFF. The CDR3 DNA follows: TGTGCCAGCAGCTTAATACCTATTTCCCACAATGAACAGTTCTTC.

Points on this clonotype: At one end the junction does not follow the germline gene, possibly because of a read error. J is TRBJ2-7 and V is TRBV6-6, with 10 positions matching TRBD2. The germline CDR1 and CDR2 sequences are MNHNY and SVGAGI (reference sequence). CDR3 size: 15 residues. The DNA for the CDR3 is TGTGTCAGCAGTTATCCTAGCGGGAGTTGGTACGAGCAGGACTTC. Residues: CVSSYPSGSWYEQDF.